This TCR beta chain was sequenced during a study of blood T cell repertoires in COVID-19. In the study overall: Donors in the United States, Italy and Spain gave samples during acute or convalescent COVID-19. Sample material is recorded as cDNA or gDNA derived from T cells, B-cell-depleted T cells, or PBMCs.

CDR1 and CDR2 (germline): PRHDT, FYEKMQ (reference sequence). This CDR3 is built from 12 residues. V was pared by 4 bases and J by 2 bases, with 4 bases between. Original methodology: How many nucleated cells were present was estimated from reference gene primer amplification. Sequencing was performed with immunoSEQ multiplex PCR; in TCRdb, only in-frame clones are kept and a portion is missing. V, J and clone size are taken as reported in that table, and D and trimming were inferred from the DNA itself. The top ten clones hold around 15% of a sample with around 67,000 clones, approximately 80% of them seen once.

Sequences were obtained from peripheral blood. The TCR comes from an elderly man with active COVID-19. The rearrangement uses TRBV13 and TRBJ2-3; D gene uncertain. CDR3 nucleotides: TGTGCCAGCAGCTCAAACACAGATACGCAGTATTTT. This translates into CASSSNTDTQYF.